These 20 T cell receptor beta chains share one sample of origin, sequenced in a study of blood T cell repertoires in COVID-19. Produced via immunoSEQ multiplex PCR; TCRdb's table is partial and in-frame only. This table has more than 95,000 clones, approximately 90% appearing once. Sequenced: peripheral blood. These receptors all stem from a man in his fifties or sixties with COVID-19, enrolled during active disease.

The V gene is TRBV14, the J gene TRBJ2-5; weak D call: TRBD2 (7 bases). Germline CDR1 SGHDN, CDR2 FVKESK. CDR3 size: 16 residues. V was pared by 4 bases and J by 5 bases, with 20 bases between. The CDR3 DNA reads TGTGCCAGCAGCCCCCGGACGGGGGGCTTAGGGGAGACCCAGTACTTC. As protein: CASSPRTGGLGETQYF.

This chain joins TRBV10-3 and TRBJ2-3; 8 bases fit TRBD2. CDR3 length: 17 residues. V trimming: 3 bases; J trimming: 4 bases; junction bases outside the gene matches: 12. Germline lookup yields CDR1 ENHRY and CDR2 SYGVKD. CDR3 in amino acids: CAISDGAGAGDADTQYF. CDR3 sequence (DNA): TGTGCCATCAGTGATGGGGCGGGAGCGGGAGACGCAGATACGCAGTATTTT.

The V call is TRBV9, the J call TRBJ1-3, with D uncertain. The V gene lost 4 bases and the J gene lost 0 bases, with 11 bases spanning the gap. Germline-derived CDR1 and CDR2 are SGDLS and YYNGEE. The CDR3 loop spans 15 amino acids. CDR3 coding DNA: TGTGCCAGCAGCTCGAGTCCCGGCTCTGGAAACACCATATATTTT. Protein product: CASSSSPGSGNTIYF.

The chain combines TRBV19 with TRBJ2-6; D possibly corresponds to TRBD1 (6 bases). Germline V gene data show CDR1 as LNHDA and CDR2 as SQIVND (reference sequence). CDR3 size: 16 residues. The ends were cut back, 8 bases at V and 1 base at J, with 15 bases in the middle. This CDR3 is CASLPPGESGANVLTF. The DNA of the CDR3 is TGTGCCAGTTTACCCCCAGGGGAGTCTGGGGCCAACGTCCTGACTTTC.

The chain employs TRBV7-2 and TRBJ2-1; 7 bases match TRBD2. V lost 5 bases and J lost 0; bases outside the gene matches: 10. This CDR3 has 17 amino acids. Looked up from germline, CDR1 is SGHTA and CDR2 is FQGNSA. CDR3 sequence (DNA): TGTGCCAGCAGCCCCCTCTCGCGGGGGAGCTCCTACAATGAGCAGTTCTTC. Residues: CASSPLSRGSSYNEQFF.

The CDR3 here is CASSYGTGYEQYV. For the CDR3, the DNA is TGTGCCAGCAGTTACGGGACAGGCTACGAGCAGTACGTC. The V and J genes are TRBV6-2 or TRBV6-3 and TRBJ2-7, with TRBD1 matching 8 bases. The CDR3 has 13 amino acids. CDR1 MNHEY and CDR2 SVGEGT come from the germline V gene. V lost 2 bases to trimming and J lost 3 bases; unmatched junction nucleotides: 0.

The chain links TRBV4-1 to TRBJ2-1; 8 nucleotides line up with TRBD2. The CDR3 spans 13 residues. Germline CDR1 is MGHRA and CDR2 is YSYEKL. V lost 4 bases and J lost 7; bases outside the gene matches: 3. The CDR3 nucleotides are TGCGCCAGCAGCCTTACGGGGGGGAATGAGCAGTTCTTC. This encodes CASSLTGGNEQFF.

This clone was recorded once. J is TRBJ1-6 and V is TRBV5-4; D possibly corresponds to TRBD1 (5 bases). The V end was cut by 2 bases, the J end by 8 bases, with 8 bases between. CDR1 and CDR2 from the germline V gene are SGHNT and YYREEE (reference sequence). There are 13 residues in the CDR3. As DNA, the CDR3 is TGTGCCAGCAGCTTTACAGGAGATTCACCCCTCCACTTT. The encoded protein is CASSFTGDSPLHF.

In nucleotides, the CDR3 is TGTGCCAGCAGGCGGGAGGGGGTGGGGAGTAGCAATCAGCCCCAGCATTTT. Translated, it gives CASRREGVGSSNQPQHF. This chain links TRBV27 with TRBJ1-5, with D possibly TRBD1 on 6 matching bases. Per germline, CDR1 MNHEY and CDR2 SMNVEV (reference sequence). Trimming took off 6 bases at V and 0 bases at J, with 18 bases between the two ends. This CDR3 spans 17 amino acids.

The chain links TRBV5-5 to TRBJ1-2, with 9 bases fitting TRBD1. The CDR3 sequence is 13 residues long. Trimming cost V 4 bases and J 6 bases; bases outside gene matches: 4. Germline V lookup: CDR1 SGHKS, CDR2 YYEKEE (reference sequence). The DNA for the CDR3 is TGTGCCAGCAGCATGGACAGGGGCCATGGCTACACCTTC. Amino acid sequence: CASSMDRGHGYTF.

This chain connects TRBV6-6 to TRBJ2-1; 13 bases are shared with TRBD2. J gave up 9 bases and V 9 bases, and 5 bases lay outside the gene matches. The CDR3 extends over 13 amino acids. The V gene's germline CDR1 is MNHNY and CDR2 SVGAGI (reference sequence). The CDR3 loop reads CASRLAGGAEQFF. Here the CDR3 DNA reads TGTGCCAGTCGACTAGCGGGGGGCGCTGAGCAGTTCTTC.

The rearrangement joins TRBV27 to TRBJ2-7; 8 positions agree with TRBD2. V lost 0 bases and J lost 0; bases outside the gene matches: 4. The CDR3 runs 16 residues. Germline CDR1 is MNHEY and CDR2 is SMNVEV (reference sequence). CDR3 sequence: CASSLSSGESSYEQYF. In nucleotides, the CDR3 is TGTGCCAGCAGTTTATCTAGCGGGGAGAGCTCCTACGAGCAGTACTTC.

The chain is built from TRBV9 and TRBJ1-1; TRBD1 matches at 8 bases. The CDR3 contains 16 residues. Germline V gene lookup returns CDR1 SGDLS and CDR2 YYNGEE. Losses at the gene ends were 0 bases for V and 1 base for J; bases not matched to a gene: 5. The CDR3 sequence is CASSVAPGGQNTEAFF. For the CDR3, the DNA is TGTGCCAGCAGCGTAGCTCCAGGGGGCCAGAACACTGAAGCTTTCTTT.

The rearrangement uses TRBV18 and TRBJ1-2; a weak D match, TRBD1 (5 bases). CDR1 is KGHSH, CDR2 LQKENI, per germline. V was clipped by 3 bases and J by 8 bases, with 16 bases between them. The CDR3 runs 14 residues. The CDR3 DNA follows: TGTGCCAGCTCACCTCAGGACATCTCCGGGGGCTACACCTTC. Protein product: CASSPQDISGGYTF.

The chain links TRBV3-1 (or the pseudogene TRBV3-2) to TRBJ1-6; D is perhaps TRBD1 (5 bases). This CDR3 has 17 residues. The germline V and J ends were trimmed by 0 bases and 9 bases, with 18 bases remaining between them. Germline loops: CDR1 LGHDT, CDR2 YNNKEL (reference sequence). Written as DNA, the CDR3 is TGTGCCAGCAGCCAAGATAGTGGCAGGGATCATGGTTCACCCCTCCACTTT. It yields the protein CASSQDSGRDHGSPLHF.

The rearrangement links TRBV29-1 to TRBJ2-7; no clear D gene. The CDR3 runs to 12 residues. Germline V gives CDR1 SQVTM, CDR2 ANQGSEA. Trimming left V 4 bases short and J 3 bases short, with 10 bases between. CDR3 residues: CSVVGGVYEQYF. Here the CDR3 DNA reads TGCAGCGTTGTAGGCGGCGTCTACGAGCAGTACTTC.

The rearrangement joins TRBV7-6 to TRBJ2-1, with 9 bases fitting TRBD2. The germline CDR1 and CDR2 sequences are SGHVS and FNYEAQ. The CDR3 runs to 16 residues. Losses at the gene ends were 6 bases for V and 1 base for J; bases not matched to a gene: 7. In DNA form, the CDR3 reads TGTGCCAGCAGGTCTCTAGCGGGACCATCCTACAATGAGCAGTTCTTC. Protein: CASRSLAGPSYNEQFF.

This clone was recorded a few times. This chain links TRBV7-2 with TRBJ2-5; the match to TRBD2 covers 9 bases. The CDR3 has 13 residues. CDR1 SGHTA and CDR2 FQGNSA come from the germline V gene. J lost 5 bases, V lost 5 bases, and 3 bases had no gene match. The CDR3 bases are TGTGCCAGCAGCGGGGGACTAGCCGAGACCCAGTACTTC. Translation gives CASSGGLAETQYF.

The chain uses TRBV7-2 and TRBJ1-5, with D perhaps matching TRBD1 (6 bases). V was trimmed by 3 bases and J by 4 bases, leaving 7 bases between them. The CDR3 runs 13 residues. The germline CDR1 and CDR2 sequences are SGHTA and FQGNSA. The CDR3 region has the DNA TGTGCCAGCAGCTTTCAGGGGAATCAGCCCCAGCATTTT. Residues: CASSFQGNQPQHF.

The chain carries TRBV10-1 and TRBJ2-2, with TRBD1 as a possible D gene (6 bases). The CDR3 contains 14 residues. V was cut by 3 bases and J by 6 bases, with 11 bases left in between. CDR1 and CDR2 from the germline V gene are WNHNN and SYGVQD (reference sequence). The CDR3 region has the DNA TGCGCCAGCAGTGAAGGGGGACCCCCCGGGGAGCTGTTTTTT. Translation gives CASSEGGPPGELFF.